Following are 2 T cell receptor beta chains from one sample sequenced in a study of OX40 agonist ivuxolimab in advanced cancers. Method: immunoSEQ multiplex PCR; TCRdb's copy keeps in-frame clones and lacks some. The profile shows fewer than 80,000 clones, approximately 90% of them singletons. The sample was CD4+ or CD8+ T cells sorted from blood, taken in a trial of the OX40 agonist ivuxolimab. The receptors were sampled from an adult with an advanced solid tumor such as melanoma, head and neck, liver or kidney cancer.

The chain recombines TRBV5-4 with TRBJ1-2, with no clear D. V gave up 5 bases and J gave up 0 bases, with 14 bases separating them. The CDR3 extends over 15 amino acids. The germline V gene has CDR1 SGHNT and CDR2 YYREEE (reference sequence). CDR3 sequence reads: CASSPKSNPNYGYTF. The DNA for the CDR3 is TGTGCCAGCAGTCCAAAATCGAACCCTAACTATGGCTACACCTTC. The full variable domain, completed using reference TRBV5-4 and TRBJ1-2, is ETGVTQSPTHLIKTRGQQVTLRCSSQSGHNTVSWYQQALGQGPQFIFQYYREEENGRGNFPPRFSGLQFPNYSSELNVNALELDDSALYLCASSPKSNPNYGYTFGSGTRLTVV.

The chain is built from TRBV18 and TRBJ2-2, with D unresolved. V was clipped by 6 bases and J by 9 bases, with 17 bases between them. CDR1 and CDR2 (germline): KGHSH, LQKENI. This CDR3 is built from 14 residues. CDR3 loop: CASSRSGPTRELFF. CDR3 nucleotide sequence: TGTGCCAGCTCCCGCTCAGGACCTACAAGGGAGCTGTTTTTT.